A selection of T cell receptor beta chains follows, all from one sample in a study of blood T cell repertoires in COVID-19. The data were produced by immunoSEQ multiplex PCR, yet TCRdb's version contains in-frame clones alone and is incomplete. Here the sample spans fewer than 500,000 clones, around 87% being singletons. Sequencing was carried out using PBMCs or T cells enriched from blood (not recorded which). The receptors come from a man aged 25 to 40 who had recovered from COVID-19. CDR3s include the opening cysteine and the closing phenylalanine or tryptophan. Fields, in order: D gene, J gene, V gene, clone size, CDR3 DNA, CDR3 protein. A D gene is named only where the DNA matches it firmly. Expanded clones are given a class, and other clones once, few, many or no size at all.

D gene: TRBD1; J gene: TRBJ1-2; V gene: TRBV28; clone size: NA; CDR3 DNA: TGTGCCAGCACAAAAGGGGGACAGCACTATGGCTACACCTTC; CDR3 protein: CASTKGGQHYGYTF
D gene: NA; J gene: TRBJ1-6; V gene: TRBV18; clone size: NA; CDR3 DNA: TGTGCCAGCTCACCCGCGGTAAACTATAATTCACCCCTCCACTTT; CDR3 protein: CASSPAVNYNSPLHF
D gene: NA; J gene: TRBJ1-1; V gene: TRBV3-1/TRBV3-2; clone size: NA; CDR3 DNA: TGTGCCAGCAGCCAACTCAACGCAGGGTTGAACACTGAAGCTTTCTTT; CDR3 protein: CASSQLNAGLNTEAFF
D gene: NA; J gene: TRBJ2-7; V gene: TRBV14; clone size: NA; CDR3 DNA: TGTGCCAGCAGCCTAGCGAGCGGGACATCGTACGAGCAGTACTTC; CDR3 protein: CASSLASGTSYEQYF
D gene: NA; J gene: TRBJ2-5; V gene: TRBV9; clone size: NA; CDR3 DNA: TGTGCCAGCAGCGTATTCTCAGGGCCCGGTGAGACCCAGTACTTC; CDR3 protein: CASSVFSGPGETQYF
D gene: NA; J gene: TRBJ1-5; V gene: TRBV6-5; clone size: NA; CDR3 DNA: TGTGCCAGCAGTTACCCCCGACTGCCCCAGCATTTT; CDR3 protein: CASSYPRLPQHF
D gene: NA; J gene: TRBJ1-1; V gene: TRBV7-8; clone size: NA; CDR3 DNA: TGTGCCAGCAGCCCGAGGATGAGGACTGAAGCTTTCTTT; CDR3 protein: CASSPRMRTEAFF
D gene: TRBD2; J gene: TRBJ2-1; V gene: TRBV5-4; clone size: NA; CDR3 DNA: TGTGCCAGCAGCGCCGGGGGGTTCAATGAGCAGTTCTTC; CDR3 protein: CASSAGGFNEQFF
D gene: TRBD1; J gene: TRBJ2-7; V gene: TRBV7-2; clone size: NA; CDR3 DNA: TGTGCCAGCAGCTTACGGGTGGACAGGTCCTACGAGCAGTACTTC; CDR3 protein: CASSLRVDRSYEQYF
D gene: NA; J gene: TRBJ1-5; V gene: TRBV6-5; clone size: NA; CDR3 DNA: TGTGCCAGCATTACAGAACGCTATAGCAATCAGCCCCAGCATTTT; CDR3 protein: CASITERYSNQPQHF
D gene: NA; J gene: TRBJ1-5; V gene: TRBV4-2; clone size: NA; CDR3 DNA: TGTGCCAGCAGCCAAGATTGGGGGGGATATCAGCCCCAGCATTTT; CDR3 protein: CASSQDWGGYQPQHF
D gene: TRBD1; J gene: TRBJ2-7; V gene: TRBV9; clone size: once; CDR3 DNA: TGTGCCAGCAGCGGGGGACAGAGCTCCTACGAGCAGTACTTC; CDR3 protein: CASSGGQSSYEQYF
D gene: NA; J gene: TRBJ2-7; V gene: TRBV6-5; clone size: NA; CDR3 DNA: TGTGCCAGCAGTTACTCGAGGGCTAGCCTCGAGCAGTACTTC; CDR3 protein: CASSYSRASLEQYF
D gene: TRBD1; J gene: TRBJ1-1; V gene: TRBV18; clone size: NA; CDR3 DNA: TGTGCCAGCTCACCACCACAGGGGGCTGAAGCTTTCTTT; CDR3 protein: CASSPPQGAEAFF
D gene: NA; J gene: TRBJ1-1; V gene: TRBV7-2; clone size: NA; CDR3 DNA: TGTGCCAGCAGCTTAGTAGCCGACGGGAGGGCTTTCTTT; CDR3 protein: CASSLVADGRAFF
D gene: NA; J gene: TRBJ2-2; V gene: TRBV27; clone size: once; CDR3 DNA: TGTGCCAGCAGTTTGGTTATCAGGGGAGCCGGGGAGCTGTTTTTT; CDR3 protein: CASSLVIRGAGELFF
D gene: NA; J gene: TRBJ1-1; V gene: TRBV27; clone size: NA; CDR3 DNA: TGTGCCAGCAGTGCAGGCGGGAGGGGCACTGAAGCTTTCTTT; CDR3 protein: CASSAGGRGTEAFF
D gene: TRBD1; J gene: TRBJ1-2; V gene: TRBV14; clone size: NA; CDR3 DNA: TGTGCCAGCAGCCAGGCAGGGACAGGTTACGGCTACACCTTC; CDR3 protein: CASSQAGTGYGYTF
D gene: NA; J gene: TRBJ2-1; V gene: TRBV5-6; clone size: NA; CDR3 DNA: TGTGCCAGCAGCTTGGGCGGCCTAAATTCCTACAATGAGCAGTTCTTC; CDR3 protein: CASSLGGLNSYNEQFF
D gene: TRBD1; J gene: TRBJ1-1; V gene: TRBV27; clone size: few; CDR3 DNA: TGTGCCAGCAGGATAATACAGGGGGCAGCTGAAGCTTTCTTT; CDR3 protein: CASRIIQGAAEAFF
D gene: NA; J gene: TRBJ1-4; V gene: TRBV4-2; clone size: few; CDR3 DNA: TGTGCCAGCAGCCAAGAGGTACGGTGGTTTTTT; CDR3 protein: CASSQEVRWFF
D gene: TRBD1; J gene: TRBJ1-5; V gene: TRBV18; clone size: few; CDR3 DNA: TGTGCCAGCTCACCAGAGCCACCCCAACAGGGGGCATATAGCAATCAGCCCCAGCATTTT; CDR3 protein: CASSPEPPQQGAYSNQPQHF
D gene: TRBD2; J gene: TRBJ2-1; V gene: TRBV19; clone size: once; CDR3 DNA: TGTGCCAGTAGTATTAAAGGAGCGGGGGTACAGCACAATGAGCAGTTCTTC; CDR3 protein: CASSIKGAGVQHNEQFF
D gene: TRBD2; J gene: TRBJ2-3; V gene: TRBV6-4; clone size: NA; CDR3 DNA: TGTGCCAGCAGTGACGAACCGGGACTAGAAAACACAGATACGCAGTATTTT; CDR3 protein: CASSDEPGLENTDTQYF
D gene: TRBD1; J gene: TRBJ1-2; V gene: TRBV6-5; clone size: NA; CDR3 DNA: TGTGCCAGCAGTTACGACAGGGGTAACTATGGCTACACCTTC; CDR3 protein: CASSYDRGNYGYTF
D gene: NA; J gene: TRBJ1-2; V gene: TRBV4-2; clone size: NA; CDR3 DNA: TGTGCCAGCAGCCAAGAGCGGATTTCGCACTATGGCTACACCTTC; CDR3 protein: CASSQERISHYGYTF
D gene: NA; J gene: TRBJ1-1; V gene: TRBV6-5; clone size: once; CDR3 DNA: TGTGCCAGCAGTTACGGGGGGGGCCTCACTGAAGCTTTCTTT; CDR3 protein: CASSYGGGLTEAFF
D gene: NA; J gene: TRBJ2-7; V gene: TRBV6-5; clone size: NA; CDR3 DNA: TGTGCCAGCAGTTCATCAGGGATCTCCTACGAGCAGTACTTC; CDR3 protein: CASSSSGISYEQYF
D gene: NA; J gene: TRBJ1-4; V gene: TRBV6-5; clone size: NA; CDR3 DNA: TGTGCCAGCAGTCCCCGTGAAGGGAGAAATGAAAAACTGTTTTTT; CDR3 protein: CASSPREGRNEKLFF
D gene: TRBD1; J gene: TRBJ2-2; V gene: TRBV19; clone size: NA; CDR3 DNA: TGTGCCACTCGACAGGGTCGGAGCGGGGAGCTGTTTTTT; CDR3 protein: CATRQGRSGELFF
D gene: NA; J gene: TRBJ1-5; V gene: TRBV4-3; clone size: NA; CDR3 DNA: TGCGCCAGCAGCGAACGGGACGGCCGGGAGTCGCCCCAGCATTTT; CDR3 protein: CASSERDGRESPQHF
D gene: TRBD1; J gene: TRBJ1-1; V gene: TRBV5-6; clone size: NA; CDR3 DNA: TGTGCCAGCAGCTTGGCCGGGACAGGAGCTTTCTTT; CDR3 protein: CASSLAGTGAFF
D gene: NA; J gene: TRBJ1-1; V gene: TRBV20-1; clone size: NA; CDR3 DNA: TGCAGTGCTAGAGATGGCGGTGAAGCTTTCTTT; CDR3 protein: CSARDGGEAFF
D gene: NA; J gene: TRBJ1-2; V gene: TRBV6-4; clone size: NA; CDR3 DNA: TGTGCCAGCAGTGACCGGGACAATGGCTACACCTTC; CDR3 protein: CASSDRDNGYTF
D gene: NA; J gene: TRBJ1-4; V gene: TRBV30; clone size: once; CDR3 DNA: TGTGCCTGGAGTGTGCAAGGGGGTTTAAATGAAAAACTGTTTTTT; CDR3 protein: CAWSVQGGLNEKLFF
D gene: NA; J gene: TRBJ2-1; V gene: TRBV12-3/TRBV12-4; clone size: NA; CDR3 DNA: TGTGCCAGCAGTCCGAGGTTGGAGCAGTTCTTC; CDR3 protein: CASSPRLEQFF
D gene: NA; J gene: TRBJ2-6; V gene: TRBV4-3; clone size: NA; CDR3 DNA: TGCGCCAGCAGCCAACCCGAGAAGTCTGGGGCCAACGTCCTGACTTTC; CDR3 protein: CASSQPEKSGANVLTF
D gene: TRBD1; J gene: TRBJ1-2; V gene: TRBV5-6; clone size: NA; CDR3 DNA: TGTGCCAGCAGCGGGAGAGACAGGGGTATCGGCTATGGCTACACCTTC; CDR3 protein: CASSGRDRGIGYGYTF
D gene: TRBD1; J gene: TRBJ2-4; V gene: TRBV29-1; clone size: NA; CDR3 DNA: TGCAGCGCTAACAGACCGGGACAGCCCCCCATTCAGTACTTC; CDR3 protein: CSANRPGQPPIQYF
D gene: TRBD1; J gene: TRBJ1-1; V gene: TRBV7-9; clone size: NA; CDR3 DNA: TGTGCCAGCAGCCGGACAGGGAACACTGAAGCTTTCTTT; CDR3 protein: CASSRTGNTEAFF